Below are 21 T cell receptor beta chains sequenced from a single sample in a study of T cells in Graves' hyperthyroidism and ophthalmopathy. What was amplified from RNA transcripts were TCR beta CDR3 regions. The study used the HTBI primer set for a first-round RT-PCR of the TCR CDR3. TCRdb reanalysed the multiplex PCR reads using MiXCR and keeps one entry per CDR3 protein. The sample lists about 360,000 distinct CDR3 sequences, about 13% occurring once. The specimen sequenced was blood. Source of these receptors: a woman between 18 and 30 years old with Graves' hyperthyroidism.

The gene calls are TRBV4-2 and TRBJ1-2; D is undetermined. From germline, CDR1 is LGHNA and CDR2 YNFKEQ. V was cut by 7 bases and J by 2 bases, with 14 bases left in between. This CDR3 is 14 amino acids long. For the CDR3, the DNA is TGTGCCAGCATCCCCCGTCGGGCCAACTATGGCTACACCTTC. This gives the protein CASIPRRANYGYTF.

This clonotype came up many times. V gene TRBV27 combines with J gene TRBJ2-7; D is ambiguous. This CDR3 has 13 amino acids. V gave up 0 bases and J gave up 3 bases, with 6 bases separating them. Looked up from germline, CDR1 is MNHEY and CDR2 is SMNVEV (reference sequence). CDR3: CASSLSGHYEQYF. Here the CDR3 DNA reads TGTGCCAGCAGTTTATCCGGGCACTACGAGCAGTACTTC.

This clonotype was counted many times. The rearrangement uses TRBV19 and TRBJ2-7; D not resolved. Germline assignment: CDR1 LNHDA and CDR2 SQIVND (reference sequence). Trimming shortened V by 4 bases and J by 4 bases, and 14 bases separated the two germline ends. The CDR3 has 14 residues. The CDR3 DNA is TGTGCCAGTAGTACAGGCCAGGTTTCATACGAGCAGTACTTC. It is translated as CASSTGQVSYEQYF.

This clonotype has only one observation. This chain links TRBV2 with TRBJ1-3; 11 bases fit TRBD1. J gave up 6 bases and V 6 bases, and 10 bases lay outside the gene matches. CDR1 is SNHLY and CDR2 is FYNNEI in the germline V gene. This CDR3 has 16 residues. CDR3 region: CASSQPRDRGVNTIYF. The CDR3 bases are TGTGCCAGCAGCCAACCCCGGGACAGGGGGGTAAACACCATATATTTT.

The V gene is TRBV6-1, the J gene TRBJ2-2, with D perhaps TRBD1 or TRBD2 (6 bases each). The length of the CDR3 is 14 residues. Germline V CDR1 and CDR2: MNHNS, SASEGT. The ends were cut back, 10 bases at V and 2 bases at J, with 14 bases in the middle. The DNA of the CDR3 is TGTGCCACCCGTTCCGGGGGCAACACCGGGGAGCTGTTTTTT. Translating it yields CATRSGGNTGELFF.

This clonotype was seen repeatedly, ten times or more. The genes are TRBV6-1 and TRBJ2-2; 9 nucleotides agree with TRBD1. V shed 2 bases, J shed 7 bases, and the junction held 5 bases outside the gene matches. This CDR3 has 15 amino acids. Per the germline V gene, CDR1 is MNHNS and CDR2 is SASEGT. The CDR3 DNA follows: TGTGCCAGCAGTGAAACCTGGACAGGGGTCGGGGAGCTGTTTTTT. This gives the protein CASSETWTGVGELFF.

This clonotype was detected many times. CDR3 in amino acids: CSFAGGHGSYEQYF. CDR3 nucleotide sequence: TGCAGCTTTGCAGGGGGACACGGCTCCTACGAGCAGTACTTC. The chain combines TRBV29-1 with TRBJ2-7; 7 bases are a match to TRBD1. The CDR3 is made up of 14 amino acids. Germline CDR1 reads SQVTM; CDR2 reads ANQGSEA. J was trimmed by 0 bases and V by 8 bases; bases with no gene match: 10.

This clonotype was seen many times. The CDR3, as DNA: TGTGCCAGCAGCCAAGGGAGGAGCCGGCCCGAGCAGTACTTC. It encodes CASSQGRSRPEQYF. V usage is TRBV3-1 and J usage is TRBJ2-7, with D perhaps matching TRBD2 (5 bases). Germline loops: CDR1 LGHDT, CDR2 YNNKEL (reference sequence). V shed 1 base and J shed 6 bases, with 13 bases lying between them. There are 14 residues in the CDR3.

This clonotype came up many times. The rearrangement links TRBV6-2 or TRBV6-3 to TRBJ1-5; D is unclear. Germline V CDR1 and CDR2: MNHEY, SVGEGT. The CDR3 has 14 residues. The V and J ends lost 2 bases and 10 bases respectively, with 15 bases between them. The CDR3 nucleotides read TGTGCCAGCAGTTACCCCGGGCCCACGAGACCCCAGCATTTT. Encoded protein: CASSYPGPTRPQHF.

This clonotype came up many times. V and J are TRBV6-1 and TRBJ2-3; maybe TRBD2 (7 bases). Between the trimmed V and J ends, which lost 8 bases and 4 bases, there was a span of 10 bases. Germline V gene sequence: CDR1 MNHNS, CDR2 SASEGT. CDR3 size: 12 residues. CDR3 sequence (DNA): TGTGCCAGCGGGGGGGCATCAGATACGCAGTATTTT. Residues: CASGGASDTQYF.

This clonotype was detected ten times or more. The V and J genes are TRBV6-1 and TRBJ2-7; D gene unclear. The CDR3 is 12 amino acids. Per germline, CDR1 MNHNS and CDR2 SASEGT. V lost 6 bases to trimming and J lost 7 bases, with 13 bases between them. CDR3 in DNA: TGTGCCAGCAGAGCCCCTTTGGCGGAGCAGTACTTC. Protein product: CASRAPLAEQYF.

This clonotype was counted many times. The chain employs TRBV7-2 and TRBJ2-7; 7 nucleotides match TRBD1. The germline gives CDR1 SGHTA, CDR2 FQGNSA. The CDR3 sequence is 15 residues long. The V segment lost 5 bases and the J segment 2 bases; nucleotides outside the gene matches: 9. The chain's CDR3 is CASSLTGVPPYEQYF. The CDR3, as DNA: TGTGCCAGCAGCCTAACAGGGGTCCCTCCCTACGAGCAGTACTTC.

This chain connects TRBV7-3 to TRBJ2-5, with 9 bases matching TRBD1. V lost 8 bases and J lost 4; bases outside the gene matches: 14. Germline assignment: CDR1 SGHTA and CDR2 FQGTGA. The CDR3 runs 16 residues. CDR3 sequence: CASGASPGQGRETQYF. The CDR3 region has the DNA TGTGCCAGCGGCGCGTCTCCGGGACAGGGCCGAGAGACCCAGTACTTC.

The genes are TRBV10-1 and TRBJ2-3, with 8 bases matching TRBD2. Germline V CDR1 and CDR2: WNHNN, SYGVQD (reference sequence). The V gene end was trimmed by 0 bases and the J gene end by 4 bases; junction bases not matched to a gene: 6. CDR3 length: 16 residues. CDR3 region: CASSESPGGGADTQYF. Written as DNA, the CDR3 is TGCGCCAGCAGTGAGTCCCCCGGGGGGGGCGCAGATACGCAGTATTTT.

V and J are TRBV20-1 and TRBJ2-1, with 13 bases lining up with TRBD2. Looked up from germline, CDR1 is DFQATT and CDR2 is SNEGSKA (reference sequence). This CDR3 contains 14 residues. The V segment lost 4 bases and the J segment 9 bases; nucleotides outside the gene matches: 6. In DNA, the CDR3 is TGCAGTGCTACCCGACTAGCGGGAGGCCGTGAGCAGTTCTTC. Translated: CSATRLAGGREQFF.

This clonotype was seen many times. This chain connects TRBV6-5 to TRBJ1-2, with D unresolved. CDR1 MNHEY and CDR2 SVGAGI come from the germline V gene. V gave up 2 bases and J gave up 6 bases, with 7 bases separating them. CDR3 length: 12 residues. The CDR3 DNA is TGTGCCAGCAGTTACGTTGGGGATGGCTACACCTTC. Translation: CASSYVGDGYTF.

This clonotype was counted a few times. The chain combines TRBV6-5 with TRBJ2-5; D gene unclear. Germline CDR1 reads MNHEY; CDR2 reads SVGAGI. There are 15 residues in the CDR3. Trimming removed 3 bases at V and 5 bases at J, with 16 bases between. CDR3 nucleotides: TGTGCCAGCAGTTATTCCGACCGTGGAGAGGAGACCCAGTACTTC. Protein: CASSYSDRGEETQYF.

This clonotype came up many times. The rearrangement links TRBV27 to TRBJ2-7; 8 bases map to TRBD2. In germline, CDR1 is MNHEY, CDR2 SMNVEV (reference sequence). V shed 5 bases, J shed 6 bases, and the junction held 3 bases outside the gene matches. The CDR3 is 12 residues long. The CDR3 here is CASSGSGGEQYF. The CDR3 coding sequence is TGTGCCAGCAGTGGCAGCGGGGGCGAGCAGTACTTC.

This clonotype was found many times. The chain carries TRBV4-3 and TRBJ1-1; D gene uncertain. There are 13 residues in the CDR3. Germline CDR1 and CDR2: LGHNA and YSLEER. V lost 4 bases to trimming and J lost 6 bases, with 12 bases between them. CDR3 DNA: TGCGCCAGCAGCCGGGGAAGTGGCGCTGAAGCTTTCTTT. This codes for CASSRGSGAEAFF.

In this sample, this clonotype turned up a few times. The chain recombines TRBV30 with TRBJ1-2; the match to TRBD1 covers 7 bases. This CDR3 is 13 amino acids long. From germline, CDR1 is GTSNPN and CDR2 SVGIG (reference sequence). The V gene end was trimmed by 3 bases and the J gene end by 6 bases; junction bases not matched to a gene: 7. The CDR3 DNA follows: TGTGCCTGGAGCCGGACAGGAGTTGATGGCTACACCTTC. Translation: CAWSRTGVDGYTF.

This clonotype was counted between two and nine times. The V gene is TRBV7-9, the J gene TRBJ1-6, with 10 bases identical to TRBD1. V trimming: 4 bases; J trimming: 9 bases; junction bases outside the gene matches: 6. This CDR3 has 15 residues. The germline CDR1 and CDR2 sequences are SEHNR and FQNEAQ (reference sequence). The CDR3 reads CASSSAGQGTSPLHF. DNA of the CDR3: TGTGCCAGCAGCTCAGCGGGACAGGGGACTTCACCCCTCCACTTT.